This T cell receptor (beta chain) originates from a study of blood T cell repertoires in COVID-19. Looking at the study overall: The analysed material was cDNA or gDNA that came from T cells, B-cell-depleted T cells, or PBMCs.

Authors' processing steps: By means of reference gene primer amplification, nucleated cell counts were estimated. TCRdb's table, derived via immunoSEQ multiplex PCR, lists solely in-frame clones and lacks some. That table furnishes V, J and clone size, whereas the DNA furnished D and trimming. The sample lists tens of thousands of clones, 75% to 95% seen once, with under 7% in the top ten. The receptor comes from a man over 45 with active COVID-19. The sequenced material came from peripheral blood.

The chain's CDR3 is CASRQGLADSGELFF. In DNA, the CDR3 is TGTGCCAGCAGACAGGGACTAGCGGATTCTGGGGAGCTGTTTTTT. The V gene is TRBV2, the J gene TRBJ2-2; 11 nucleotides line up with TRBD2. The CDR3 has 15 residues. The junction had 8 bases not matched to a gene; V was cut back by 6 bases and J by 8 bases. Germline CDR1 is SNHLY and CDR2 is FYNNEI.